Listed here are 9 T cell receptor beta chains from one sample, sequenced in a study of identical twins' blood T cells. One entry per CDR3 protein, called by TCRdb with MiXCR from the 5' RACE reads. The data contain 300,000 to 450,000 distinct CDR3 sequences, more than 25% of them seen just once; the ten biggest clones take up about 6%. Sequenced input: PBMCs. The receptors were gathered from a woman aged 18 to 50 in good health.

The genes are TRBV5-1 and TRBJ2-7, with 8 nucleotides matching TRBD2. J was trimmed by 4 bases and V by 1 base; bases with no gene match: 7. The CDR3 is 15 residues long. CDR1 and CDR2 from the germline V gene are SGHRS and YFSETQ. The CDR3 protein is CASSLYAGGDYEQYF. CDR3 sequence (DNA): TGCGCCAGCAGCTTGTACGCGGGGGGCGATTACGAGCAGTACTTC.

This clonotype occurred many times. The chain links TRBV2 to TRBJ2-4; 11 bases are a match to TRBD2. The CDR3 totals 12 residues. The germline CDR1 and CDR2 sequences are SNHLY and FYNNEI. The V segment lost 6 bases and the J segment 8 bases; nucleotides outside the gene matches: 0. The CDR3 sequence is CASRLAGDIQYF. The CDR3 nucleotides are TGTGCCAGCAGACTAGCGGGAGACATTCAGTACTTC.

The chain uses TRBV28 and TRBJ1-2; 7 bases agree with TRBD1. Trimming removed 3 bases from V and 8 bases from J; junction bases left unmatched: 9. Germline CDR1 reads MDHEN; CDR2 reads SYDVKM. CDR3 length equals 14 residues. The CDR3 spells CASSFLGQERGYTF. As DNA, the CDR3 is TGTGCCAGCAGTTTCCTTGGACAGGAACGGGGCTACACCTTC.

The table lists this clonotype with a few counts. The CDR3 DNA sequence: TGTGCCAGCAGCTTAGTGTCGTTGGGAAGAAACACCATATATTTT. This translates into CASSLVSLGRNTIYF. The chain is built from TRBV7-8 and TRBJ1-3; D remains unclear. Trimming removed 1 base at V and 5 bases at J, with 12 bases between. The CDR3 covers 15 residues. Germline V gene data show CDR1 as SGHVS and CDR2 as FQNEAQ.

J is TRBJ2-7 and V is TRBV12-3 or TRBV12-4, with 7 bases fitting TRBD2. The junction had 4 bases not matched to a gene; V was cut back by 2 bases and J by 6 bases. CDR3 length: 13 residues. In nucleotides, the CDR3 is TGTGCCAGCAGTTTAAGTGGGGGGGTCGAGCAGTACTTC. Translating gives CASSLSGGVEQYF.

The genes are TRBV20-1 and TRBJ1-1; tentatively, D is TRBD1 (5 bases). Germline V gives CDR1 DFQATT, CDR2 SNEGSKA (reference sequence). The ends were cut back, 5 bases at V and 11 bases at J, with 18 bases in the middle. The CDR3 totals 12 residues. In DNA, the CDR3 is TGCAGTGCTCCCCTGGGGTCGCGGGGGGCTTTCTTT. Protein: CSAPLGSRGAFF.

This clonotype was detected many times. The V call is TRBV20-1, the J call TRBJ1-3, with D unresolved. Trimming cost V 6 bases and J 0 bases, with 12 bases left between them. This CDR3 has 14 residues. CDR1 and CDR2 (germline): DFQATT, SNEGSKA (reference sequence). The CDR3 sequence is CSALRHVSGNTIYF. The CDR3 DNA reads TGCAGTGCCCTTAGACACGTCTCTGGAAACACCATATATTTT.

As to this clonotype: One end of the junction varies from germline; a read error may be responsible. V and J are TRBV29-1 and TRBJ2-5, with 7 bases identical to TRBD2. The germline V gene encodes CDR1 SQVTM and CDR2 ANQGSEA. The CDR3 spans 12 residues. CDR3: CSVLGGGETQHF. The DNA of the CDR3 is TGCAGCGTTTTGGGGGGGGGAGAGACCCAGCACTTC.

This clonotype was observed at least ten times. The CDR3 reads CSARDPLRGLDISEQFF. CDR3 bases: TGCAGTGCTAGAGATCCCCTGAGGGGACTGGACATTAGTGAGCAGTTCTTC. The J gene is TRBJ2-1, the V gene TRBV20-1; a possible D gene is TRBD2 (6 bases). V gave up 0 bases and J gave up 9 bases, with 24 bases separating them. The CDR3 is 17 residues long. CDR1 is DFQATT and CDR2 is SNEGSKA in the germline V gene (reference sequence).